Described below is a single T cell receptor (beta chain) sequence and its context. This sample is part of a study of CD8+CD57+ T cells in acquired aplastic anemia. Deletions cut 5 bases from V and 6 bases from J, with 11 bases between. This CDR3 contains 14 residues. The germline CDR1 and CDR2 sequences are KGHSH and LQKENI. Genomic DNA acted as the template from which TCR beta VDJ combination and CDR3 sequence profiling were carried out. TCRdb independently ran MiXCR on the reads; one entry per CDR3 protein. The table has some 130,000 distinct CDR3 sequences, about 40% seen once; the top ten hold roughly 8.9%.

This chain uses TRBV18 with TRBJ2-6; D unresolved. The sequenced sample consisted of sorted CD4+, CD8+, or CD8+CD57+ T cells (not recorded which) from PBMCs. This sequence originates from a human donor in good health, serving as a control. The CDR3 reads CASSSGIEANVLTF. CDR3 nucleotide sequence: TGTGCCAGCTCAAGTGGAATAGAGGCCAACGTCCTGACTTTC. The full variable domain, rest sourced from reference TRBV18 and TRBJ2-6, is NAGVMQNPRHLVRRRGQEARLRCSPMKGHSHVYWYRQLPEEGLKFMVYLQKENIIDESGMPKERFSAEFPKEGPSILRIQQVVRGDSAAYFCASSSGIEANVLTFGAGSRLTVL.